Following are 17 T cell receptor beta chains from one sample sequenced in a study of spatial heterogeneity in lung cancer. The study's findings and limits: Counts of expanded alpha and beta TCRs within tumors tracked the tumor nonsynonymous mutation count.

Specified time point: sample taken at primary tumor resection. The antigens of these receptors remain unknown. TCRdb re-called the 5' RACE reads through MiXCR, storing one row per CDR3 protein. The profile covers about 9,600 distinct CDR3 sequences, with 8.7% appearing a single time and roughly 13% taken by the ten largest. The starting material was lung tumor tissue, obtained at surgery. These TCRs come from a female donor with early-stage non-small cell lung cancer.

This clonotype is medium-sized (0.01 to 0.1%) in the sample. V is TRBV28 and J is TRBJ2-7, with a weak D call TRBD2 (5 bases). Germline loops: CDR1 MDHEN, CDR2 SYDVKM. The CDR3 totals 14 residues. The V end lost 7 bases, the J end lost 0 bases, and 13 bases lay between the germline ends. CDR3 DNA: TGTGCCAGCATGGGAACGGGGAGCTCCTACGAGCAGTACTTC. Protein product: CASMGTGSSYEQYF.

Note on this clonotype: A much larger clone sits a single nucleotide away, making a read error possible. V usage is TRBV10-3 and J usage is TRBJ1-2; a possible D gene is TRBD1 (5 bases). Germline V gene sequence: CDR1 ENHRY, CDR2 SYGVKD. This CDR3 has 13 amino acids. In DNA, the CDR3 is TGTGCCATCACTGGGGTCCAGGGCGGCGGCTGCACCTTC. Residues: CAITGVQGGGCTF.

The chain combines TRBV5-6 with TRBJ1-2, with 9 bases that match TRBD1. There are 16 residues in the CDR3. Germline CDR1 and CDR2: SGHDT and YYEEEE. Losses at the gene ends were 1 base for V and 2 bases for J; bases not matched to a gene: 6. The CDR3 loop reads CASSLPGTGRNYGYTF. As DNA, the CDR3 is TGTGCCAGCAGCTTGCCTGGGACAGGGCGGAACTATGGCTACACCTTC.

This clonotype appeared many times. The V gene is TRBV6-6, the J gene TRBJ1-1; D remains unclear. CDR1 MNHNY and CDR2 SVGAGI come from the germline V gene (reference sequence). The germline V and J ends were trimmed by 5 bases and 4 bases, with 8 bases remaining between them. There are 12 residues in the CDR3. DNA of the CDR3: TGTGCCAGCAGTCGATGGGCCACTGAAGCTTTCTTT. It codes for CASSRWATEAFF.

The chain couples TRBV20-1 to TRBJ1-5, with TRBD1 identical over 8 bases. The CDR3 length is 14 residues. Germline V gives CDR1 DFQATT, CDR2 SNEGSKA (reference sequence). Trimming cost V 4 bases and J 5 bases; bases outside gene matches: 7. This CDR3 is CSAKRQGRDQPQHF. CDR3 DNA: TGCAGTGCTAAACGACAGGGGAGAGATCAGCCCCAGCATTTT.

In its sample, this clonotype was seen a few times. The CDR3 nucleotides read TGCAGTGCATCTGGGAGGAACGGCTACACCTTC. The encoded protein is CSASGRNGYTF. The V call is TRBV20-1, the J call TRBJ1-2; D gene unclear. V was shortened by 6 bases and J by 8 bases, with 13 bases between the two germline ends. The CDR3 is made up of 11 amino acids. The germline CDR1 and CDR2 sequences are DFQATT and SNEGSKA (reference sequence).

This clonotype was detected a few times. The V and J genes are TRBV18 and TRBJ1-6, with TRBD1 identical over 8 bases. CDR3 length: 15 amino acids. V was pared by 5 bases and J by 8 bases, with 8 bases of the junction left unmatched. Germline V gene lookup returns CDR1 KGHSH and CDR2 LQKENI. The CDR3 DNA reads as TGTGCCAGCTCAGCCCGGGACAGGTCGGATTCACCCCTCCACTTT. Translation: CASSARDRSDSPLHF.

The chain carries TRBV15 and TRBJ2-5, with D perhaps TRBD1 or TRBD2 (6 bases each). The ends were cut back, 0 bases at V and 4 bases at J, with 12 bases in the middle. The V gene's germline CDR1 is LNHNV and CDR2 YYDKDF (reference sequence). This CDR3 contains 15 residues. The CDR3 here is CATSREAGGAETQYF. The DNA of the CDR3 is TGTGCCACCAGCAGAGAAGCCGGGGGCGCAGAGACCCAGTACTTC.

This clonotype is medium-sized in the sample. The V gene is TRBV7-9, the J gene TRBJ2-2, with 8 bases aligning to TRBD1. This CDR3 is built from 17 residues. CDR1 and CDR2 from the germline V gene are SEHNR and FQNEAQ (reference sequence). Unmatched junction bases numbered 19, after V lost 11 bases and J lost 5 bases. This CDR3 is CAGPKGRTGKWTGELFF. The CDR3 DNA sequence: TGTGCCGGTCCGAAGGGCCGGACAGGGAAGTGGACCGGGGAGCTGTTTTTT.

This clonotype was counted many times. The CDR3 protein is CASSYTSGDTEAFF. The CDR3 nucleotides are TGTGCCAGCAGTTACACATCGGGAGACACTGAAGCTTTCTTT. This sequence joins TRBV6-5 and TRBJ1-1; D not resolved. Germline CDR1 reads MNHEY; CDR2 reads SVGAGI. The CDR3 is 14 residues long. Trimming left V 2 bases short and J 3 bases short, with 10 bases between.

This chain connects TRBV4-2 to TRBJ2-7, with D possibly being TRBD2 (6 bases). CDR1 LGHNA and CDR2 YNFKEQ come from the germline V gene. The CDR3 covers 16 residues. V was pared by 4 bases and J by 2 bases, with 18 bases between. In nucleotides, the CDR3 is TGTGCCAGCAGCCTCTCCCTCGGGGACTCAACCTACGAGCAGTACTTC. It codes for CASSLSLGDSTYEQYF.

To note about this clonotype: A much larger clone differs from this one at a single base, so this may be a read error. V and J are TRBV5-1 and TRBJ1-6; D gene ambiguous. CDR1 and CDR2 from the germline V gene are SGHRS and YFSETQ. This CDR3 contains 16 residues. The CDR3 sequence is CAGSSREAGDNSPLHF. CDR3 nucleotide sequence: TGCGCCGGCAGCTCTCGGGAGGCCGGAGATAATTCACCCCTCCACTTT.

This chain joins TRBV10-3 and TRBJ1-4; D perhaps matches TRBD1 (5 bases). CDR3 size: 15 residues. Per the germline V gene, CDR1 is ENHRY and CDR2 is SYGVKD. Trimming left V 6 bases short and J 1 base short, with 12 bases between. CDR3 sequence reads: CAISQGFGTNEKLFF. DNA for the CDR3: TGTGCCATCAGCCAGGGTTTTGGAACTAATGAAAAACTGTTTTTT.

This clonotype showed up many times. The chain joins TRBV11-2 to TRBJ2-2; D is possibly TRBD2 (6 bases). Germline CDR1 SGHAT, CDR2 FQNNGV. Trimming took off 10 bases at V and 6 bases at J, with 15 bases between the two ends. The CDR3 totals 13 residues. As DNA, the CDR3 is TGTGCCACCGAAGAGTGGGGGGCCGGGGAGCTGTTTTTT. This codes for CATEEWGAGELFF.

This clonotype was counted at least ten times. The rearrangement links TRBV6-5 to TRBJ1-5; D remains unclear. Trimming took off 8 bases at V and 0 bases at J, with 8 bases between the two ends. The germline CDR1 and CDR2 sequences are MNHEY and SVGAGI. The CDR3 runs 13 residues. The CDR3 sequence is CASGPGSNQPQHF. As DNA, the CDR3 is TGTGCCAGCGGACCAGGTAGCAATCAGCCCCAGCATTTT.

This clonotype was observed many times. V is TRBV7-9 and J is TRBJ1-2, with TRBD1 matching 11 bases. The CDR3 is 16 amino acids. V gave up 5 bases and J gave up 3 bases; unmatched junction bases: 8. Per germline, CDR1 SEHNR and CDR2 FQNEAQ (reference sequence). The CDR3 nucleotides read TGTGCCAGCAGCACAAGGACAGGGGGCGCCCACTATGGCTACACCTTC. Its translation is CASSTRTGGAHYGYTF.

This clonotype appeared many times. At one boundary the junction diverges from the germline segment, which might be a read error. V is TRBV7-7 and J is TRBJ2-3; 15 nucleotides agree with TRBD2. CDR1 and CDR2 from the germline V gene are SSHAT and FNYEAQ (reference sequence). CDR3 length: 18 residues. CDR3 in DNA: TGTGCTAGCAGCCCAGGCCGGACTAGCGGGGGGGTCACAGATACGCAGTATTTT. Protein: CASSPGRTSGGVTDTQYF.